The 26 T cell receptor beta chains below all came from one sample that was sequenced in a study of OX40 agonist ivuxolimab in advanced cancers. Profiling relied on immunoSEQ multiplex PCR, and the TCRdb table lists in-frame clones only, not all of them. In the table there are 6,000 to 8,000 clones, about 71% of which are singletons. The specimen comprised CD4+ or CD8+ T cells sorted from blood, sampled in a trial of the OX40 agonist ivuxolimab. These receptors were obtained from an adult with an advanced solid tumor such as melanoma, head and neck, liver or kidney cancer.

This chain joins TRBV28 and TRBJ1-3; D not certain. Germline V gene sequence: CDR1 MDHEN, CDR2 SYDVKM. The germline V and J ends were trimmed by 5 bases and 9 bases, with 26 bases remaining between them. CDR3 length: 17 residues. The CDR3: CASSQGAGKTLESTIYF. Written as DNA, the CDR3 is TGTGCCAGCAGTCAAGGCGCGGGCAAGACTCTGGAAAGCACCATATATTTT.

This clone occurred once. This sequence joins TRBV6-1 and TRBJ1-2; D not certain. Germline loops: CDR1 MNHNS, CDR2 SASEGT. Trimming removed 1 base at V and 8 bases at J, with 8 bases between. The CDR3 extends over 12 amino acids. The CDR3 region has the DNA TGTGCCAGCAGTGAAGTCTGGGGAGGCTACACCTTC. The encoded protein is CASSEVWGGYTF.

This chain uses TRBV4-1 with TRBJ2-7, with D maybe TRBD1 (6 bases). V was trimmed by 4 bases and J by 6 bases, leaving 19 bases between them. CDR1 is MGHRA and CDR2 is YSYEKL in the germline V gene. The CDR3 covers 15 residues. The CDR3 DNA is TGCGCCAGCAGCCCCTCGCAGGGGAATTTAATCGAGCAGTACTTC. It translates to CASSPSQGNLIEQYF.

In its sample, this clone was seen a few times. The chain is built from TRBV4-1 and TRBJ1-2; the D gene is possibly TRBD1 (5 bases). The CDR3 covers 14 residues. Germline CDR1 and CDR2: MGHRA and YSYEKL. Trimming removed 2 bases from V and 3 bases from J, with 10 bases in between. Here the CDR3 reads CASSQHGQYYGYTF. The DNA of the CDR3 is TGCGCCAGCAGCCAACACGGACAATACTATGGCTACACCTTC.

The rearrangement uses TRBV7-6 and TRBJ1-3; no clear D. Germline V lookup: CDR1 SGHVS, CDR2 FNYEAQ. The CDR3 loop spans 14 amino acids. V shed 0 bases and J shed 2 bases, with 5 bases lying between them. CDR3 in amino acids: CASSLAGAGNTIYF. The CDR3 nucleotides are TGTGCCAGCAGCTTAGCGGGCGCTGGAAACACCATATATTTT.

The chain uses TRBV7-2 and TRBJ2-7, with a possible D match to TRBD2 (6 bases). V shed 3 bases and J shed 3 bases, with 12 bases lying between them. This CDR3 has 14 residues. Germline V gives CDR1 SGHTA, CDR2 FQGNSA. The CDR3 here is CASSLAGWGYEQYF. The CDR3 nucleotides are TGTGCCAGCAGCTTGGCGGGGTGGGGCTACGAGCAGTACTTC.

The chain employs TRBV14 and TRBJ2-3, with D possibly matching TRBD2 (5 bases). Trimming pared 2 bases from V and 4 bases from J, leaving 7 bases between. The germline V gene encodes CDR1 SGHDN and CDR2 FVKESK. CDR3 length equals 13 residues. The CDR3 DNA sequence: TGTGCCAGCAGCCAAAGGAGGCCAGATACGCAGTATTTT. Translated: CASSQRRPDTQYF.

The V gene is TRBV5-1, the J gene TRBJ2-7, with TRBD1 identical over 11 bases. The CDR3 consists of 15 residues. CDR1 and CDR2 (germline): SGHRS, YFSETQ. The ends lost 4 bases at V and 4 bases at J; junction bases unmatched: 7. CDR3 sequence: CASSGSGTGGYEQYF. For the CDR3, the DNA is TGCGCCAGCAGCGGGTCCGGGACAGGGGGTTACGAGCAGTACTTC.

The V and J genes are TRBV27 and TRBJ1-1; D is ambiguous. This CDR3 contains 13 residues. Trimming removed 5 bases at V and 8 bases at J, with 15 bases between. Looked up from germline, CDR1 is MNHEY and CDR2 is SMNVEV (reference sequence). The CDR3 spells CASSESVSQEAFF. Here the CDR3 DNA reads TGTGCCAGCAGTGAATCTGTGTCTCAGGAAGCTTTCTTT.

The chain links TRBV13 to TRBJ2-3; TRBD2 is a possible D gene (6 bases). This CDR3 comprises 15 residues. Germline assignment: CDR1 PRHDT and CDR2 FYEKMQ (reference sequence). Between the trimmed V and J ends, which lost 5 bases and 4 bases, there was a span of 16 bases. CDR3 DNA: TGTGCCAGCAGCGGTCGGGAGTTTGCCGCAGATACGCAGTATTTT. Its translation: CASSGREFAADTQYF.

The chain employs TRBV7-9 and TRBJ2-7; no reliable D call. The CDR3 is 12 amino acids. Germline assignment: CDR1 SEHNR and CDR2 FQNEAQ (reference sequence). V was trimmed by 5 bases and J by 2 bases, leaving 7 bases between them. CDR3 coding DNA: TGTGCCAGCAGCCTTTCAACCTACGAGCAGTACTTC. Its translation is CASSLSTYEQYF.

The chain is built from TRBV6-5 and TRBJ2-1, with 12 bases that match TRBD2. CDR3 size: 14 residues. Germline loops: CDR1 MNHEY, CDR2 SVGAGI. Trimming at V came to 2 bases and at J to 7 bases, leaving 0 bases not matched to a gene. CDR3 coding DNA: TGTGCCAGCAGTTACGGACTAGCGGGAAATGAGCAGTTCTTC. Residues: CASSYGLAGNEQFF.

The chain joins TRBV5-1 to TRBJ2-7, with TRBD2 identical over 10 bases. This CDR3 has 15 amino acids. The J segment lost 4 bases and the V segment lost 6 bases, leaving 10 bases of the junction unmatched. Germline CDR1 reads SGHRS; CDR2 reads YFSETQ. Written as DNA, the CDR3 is TGCGCCAGCACCCTCTGGCCTAGCGGGAGATACGAGCAGTACTTC. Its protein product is CASTLWPSGRYEQYF.

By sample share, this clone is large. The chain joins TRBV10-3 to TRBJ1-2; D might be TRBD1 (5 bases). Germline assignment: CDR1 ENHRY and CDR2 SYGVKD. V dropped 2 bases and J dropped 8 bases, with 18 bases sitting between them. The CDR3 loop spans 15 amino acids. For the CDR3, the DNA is TGTGCCATCAGTGAGGACAGACTCCACCGTAGAGGCTACACCTTC. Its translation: CAISEDRLHRRGYTF.

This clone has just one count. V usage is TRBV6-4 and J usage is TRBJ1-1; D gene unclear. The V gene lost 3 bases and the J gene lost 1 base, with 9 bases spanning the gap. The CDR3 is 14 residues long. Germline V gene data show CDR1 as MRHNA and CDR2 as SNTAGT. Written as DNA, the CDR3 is TGTGCCAGCAGTGAAAGGCAGTCGAACACTGAAGCTTTCTTT. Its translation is CASSERQSNTEAFF.

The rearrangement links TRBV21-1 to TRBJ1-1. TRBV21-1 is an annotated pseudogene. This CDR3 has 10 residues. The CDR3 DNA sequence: TGTGCCAGCAGCAGGTCTGAAGCTTTCTTT. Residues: CASSRSEAFF.

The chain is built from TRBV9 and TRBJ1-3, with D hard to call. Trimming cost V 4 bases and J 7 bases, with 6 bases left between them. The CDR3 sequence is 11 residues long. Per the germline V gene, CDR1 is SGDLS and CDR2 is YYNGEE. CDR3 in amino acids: CASSLGNTIYF. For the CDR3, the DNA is TGTGCCAGCAGCTTAGGGAACACCATATATTTT. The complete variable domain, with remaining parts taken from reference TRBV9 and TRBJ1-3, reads DSGVTQTPKHLITATGQRVTLRCSPRSGDLSVYWYQQSLDQGLQFLIQYYNGEERAKGNILERFSAQQFPDLHSELNLSSLELGDSALYFCASSLGNTIYFGEGSWLTVV.

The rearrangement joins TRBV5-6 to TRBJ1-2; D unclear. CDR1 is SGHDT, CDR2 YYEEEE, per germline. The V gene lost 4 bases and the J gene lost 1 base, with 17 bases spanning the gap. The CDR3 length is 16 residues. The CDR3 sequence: CASSPWTTGVNYGYTF. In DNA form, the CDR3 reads TGTGCCAGCAGCCCCTGGACCACTGGGGTTAACTATGGCTACACCTTC. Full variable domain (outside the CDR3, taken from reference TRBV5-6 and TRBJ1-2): DAGVTQSPTHLIKTRGQQVTLRCSPKSGHDTVSWYQQALGQGPQFIFQYYEEEERQRGNFPDRFSGHQFPNYSSELNVNALLLGDSALYLCASSPWTTGVNYGYTFGSGTRLTVV.

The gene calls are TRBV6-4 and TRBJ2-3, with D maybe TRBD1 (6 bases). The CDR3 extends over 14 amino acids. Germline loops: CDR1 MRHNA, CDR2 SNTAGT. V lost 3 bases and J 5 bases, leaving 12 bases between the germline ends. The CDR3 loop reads CASSEGRGQDTQYF. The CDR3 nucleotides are TGTGCCAGCAGTGAGGGCAGGGGACAAGATACGCAGTATTTT.

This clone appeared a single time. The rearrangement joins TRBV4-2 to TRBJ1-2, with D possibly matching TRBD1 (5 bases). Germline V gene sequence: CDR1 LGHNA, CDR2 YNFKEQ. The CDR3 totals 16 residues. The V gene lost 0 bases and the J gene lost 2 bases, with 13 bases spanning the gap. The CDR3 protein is CASSQDRDLSNYGYTF. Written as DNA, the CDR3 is TGTGCCAGCAGCCAAGACAGGGACCTTTCGAACTATGGCTACACCTTC.

The CDR3 sequence: CASSNNMKGQGTNEQFF. For the CDR3, the DNA is TGTGCCAGTAGTAATAACATGAAGGGACAGGGGACGAATGAGCAGTTCTTC. This chain links TRBV19 with TRBJ2-1; 10 nucleotides align to TRBD1. The J segment lost 7 bases and the V segment lost 4 bases, leaving 13 bases of the junction unmatched. Per germline, CDR1 LNHDA and CDR2 SQIVND (reference sequence). This CDR3 spans 17 amino acids.

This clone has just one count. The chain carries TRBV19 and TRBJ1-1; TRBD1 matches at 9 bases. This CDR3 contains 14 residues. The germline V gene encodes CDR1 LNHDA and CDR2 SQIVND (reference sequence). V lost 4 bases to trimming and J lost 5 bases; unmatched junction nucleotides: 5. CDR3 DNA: TGTGCCAGTAGTACACCGGGACAGGGAACTGAAGCTTTCTTT. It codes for CASSTPGQGTEAFF.

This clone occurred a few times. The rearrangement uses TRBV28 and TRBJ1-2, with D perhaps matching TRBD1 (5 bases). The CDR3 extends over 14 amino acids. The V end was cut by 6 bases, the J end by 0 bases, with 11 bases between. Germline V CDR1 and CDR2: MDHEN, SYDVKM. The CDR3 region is CASRNGQSNYGYTF. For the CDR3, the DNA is TGTGCCAGCAGGAACGGACAATCTAACTATGGCTACACCTTC.

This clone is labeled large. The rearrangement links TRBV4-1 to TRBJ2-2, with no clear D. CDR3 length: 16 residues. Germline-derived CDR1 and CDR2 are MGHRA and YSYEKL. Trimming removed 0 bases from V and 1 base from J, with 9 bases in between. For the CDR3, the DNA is TGCGCCAGCAGCCAAGACGTAGGCGGGAACACCGGGGAGCTGTTTTTT. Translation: CASSQDVGGNTGELFF.

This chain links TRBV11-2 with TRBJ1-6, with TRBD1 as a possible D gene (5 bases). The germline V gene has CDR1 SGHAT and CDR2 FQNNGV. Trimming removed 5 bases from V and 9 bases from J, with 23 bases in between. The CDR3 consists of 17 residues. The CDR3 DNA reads TGTGCCAGCAGCCGACGGGGCACCAGCCGCCTTGGTTCACCCCTCCACTTT. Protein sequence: CASSRRGTSRLGSPLHF.

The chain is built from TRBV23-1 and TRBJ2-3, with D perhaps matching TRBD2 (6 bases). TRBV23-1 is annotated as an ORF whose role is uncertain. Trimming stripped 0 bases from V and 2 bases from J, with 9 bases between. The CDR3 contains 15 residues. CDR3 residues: CASSQSRRDTDTQYF. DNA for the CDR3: TGCGCCAGCAGTCAATCGCGGAGGGACACAGATACGCAGTATTTT.